This record concerns one T cell receptor (beta chain) sequence. The clone's antigen remains unknown. No qualities accompany the bases; no much larger clone lies one base away. Another Seattle source contributed samples from volunteer blood donors who had recovered from COVID-19. Collaborating institutions collected whole blood in K2EDTA tubes following their own protocols. For TCRbeta analysis, collaborator samples were shipped as frozen whole blood, as isolated PBMCs, or as DNA extracted from either sample type. The immunoSEQ Assay, a bias-controlled multiplex PCR, was used to amplify TCRbeta CDR3 regions from genomic DNA. In the source study's methods: Within the assay, amplification of reference gene primers was used to estimate how many nucleated cells each sample contained. To quantify the absolute abundance of each unique TCRbeta CDR3 rearrangement, sequence reads were collapsed and filtered. For each sample, productive Simpson clonality was calculated as the square root of Simpson's diversity index over productive rearrangements. TCRdb provides this immuneACCESS table in a form limited to in-frame rearrangements. Some clones are lacking; in checked studies, under half of them reflect an unresolved V gene, and why the rest are absent is not known. V, J and clone size derive from that table, while D and trimming were established from the DNA sequence. Counted in this sample were approximately 300,000 clones; more than 70% of them appeared once. Together, the top ten hold 6.4% of the sample.

This sample was included in a study of blood T cell repertoires in COVID-19 (dated by TCRdb to 2018 to 2020). Notes on the research overall: The collaborator samples originated in the United States, Italy and Spain and spanned the acute and convalescent phases of COVID-19. The dataset comprised deeply sampled blood TCRbeta repertoires from subjects exposed to, actively infected with, or recovered from COVID-19. Where HLA class I and class II types were available, the types were taken from metadata supplied by the sample provider, not from assay-based typing. The sample metadata nearly always contained a de-identified subject ID, COVID-19 status, age in years and sex. The prospective study material was composed of cDNA or gDNA derived from T cells, B-cell-depleted T cells, or PBMCs. The samples were drawn from two sources: the first 160 participants of the ongoing ImmuneRACE study, and 950 to 1,500 subjects contributed by 6 global collaborators. The repertoires were made available in a free public database intended to serve as a resource for research on the immune response to SARS-CoV-2. Overall study results and their limits: The amount of clinical and demographic metadata varied by source and participant and was provided uncurated.

V is trimmed back by 0 bases and J by 3 bases, and the junction contains 3 bases that no gene match accounts for. The CDR3 holds 15 amino acids from the cysteine to the phenylalanine. Kept here is only the CDR3 DNA, which spans 45 bases and is read in frame from base 1. In the germline V gene, CDR1 corresponds to SGHRS and CDR2 to YFSETQ. Sample: peripheral blood. The chain was built from TRBV5-1 and TRBJ2-7, with TRBD1 identical over 10 junction bases. This TCR came from a young man who had recovered from COVID-19. The encoded CDR3 is CASSLAGQGIYEQYF. The DNA sequence reads TGCGCCAGCAGCTTGGCGGGACAGGGGATCTACGAGCAGTACTTC.